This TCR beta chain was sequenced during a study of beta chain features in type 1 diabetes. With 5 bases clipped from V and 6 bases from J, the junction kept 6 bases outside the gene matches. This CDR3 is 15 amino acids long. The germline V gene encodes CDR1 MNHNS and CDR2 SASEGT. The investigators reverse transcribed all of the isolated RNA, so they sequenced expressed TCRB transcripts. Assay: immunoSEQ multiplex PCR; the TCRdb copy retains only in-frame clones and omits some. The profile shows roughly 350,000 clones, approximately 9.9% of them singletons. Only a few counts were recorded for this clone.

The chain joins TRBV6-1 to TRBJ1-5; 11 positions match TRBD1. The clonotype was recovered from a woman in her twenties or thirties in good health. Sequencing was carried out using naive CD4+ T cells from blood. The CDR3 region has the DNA TGTGCCAGCAGTCAAGGACAGGGGGCGATTCAGCCCCAGCATTTT. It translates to CASSQGQGAIQPQHF.